Presented here are 27 T cell receptor beta chains from one specimen sequenced in a study of regulatory T cells in long-lasting Graves disease. Time point specified: newly diagnosed GD, antithyroid drugs for less than 3 months. The TCR library was made from RNA that had been extracted from PBMCs in TRIzol. HTBI primers from iRepertoire and Arm-PCR of CDR3 regions yielded the TCR beta libraries. TCRdb fed the multiplex PCR reads into MiXCR, producing one record per CDR3 protein. The sample carries some 500,000 distinct CDR3 sequences, roughly 15% recorded once. The data were also submitted as part of a second study, on T cells in Graves' hyperthyroidism and ophthalmopathy.

The source was peripheral blood mononuclear cells (PBMCs), collected at new diagnosis, from a patient treated with antithyroid drugs. Source of these receptors: a middle-aged woman with Graves disease.

The chain links TRBV6-1 to TRBJ1-3; the D is unclear. V lost 6 bases and J 4 bases, leaving 16 bases between the germline ends. CDR3 length: 15 amino acids. Germline CDR1 MNHNS, CDR2 SASEGT. CDR3: CASSLAPQVGNTIYF. The CDR3 bases are TGTGCCAGCAGCCTCGCTCCCCAGGTGGGAAACACCATATATTTT.

The gene calls are TRBV6-1 and TRBJ1-2; D is uncertain. There are 15 residues in the CDR3. Germline loops: CDR1 MNHNS, CDR2 SASEGT. Trimming cost V 6 bases and J 4 bases, with 18 bases left between them. In DNA, the CDR3 is TGTGCCAGCAGATCAAATATCGAACAGATCTATGGCTACACCTTC. It specifies CASRSNIEQIYGYTF.

This clonotype has a handful of counts. This chain connects TRBV3-1 to TRBJ1-2, with a weak D call TRBD1 (5 bases). V was trimmed by 1 base and J by 1 base, leaving 16 bases between them. Germline V lookup: CDR1 LGHDT, CDR2 YNNKEL (reference sequence). The CDR3 is 17 residues long. The DNA of the CDR3 is TGTGCCAGCAGCCAAGCCCTTCTCGTACAGGATAACTATGGCTACACCTTC. As protein: CASSQALLVQDNYGYTF. The whole variable domain, filled in from reference TRBV3-1 and TRBJ1-2, reads DTAVSQTPKYLVTQMGNDKSIKCEQNLGHDTMYWYKQDSKKFLKIMFSYNNKELIINETVPNRFSPKSPDKAHLNLHINSLELGDSAVYFCASSQALLVQDNYGYTFGSGTRLTVV.

This clonotype has just a few counts. The chain employs TRBV20-1 and TRBJ2-7; maybe TRBD1 (6 bases). The CDR3 totals 15 residues. In germline, CDR1 is DFQATT, CDR2 SNEGSKA (reference sequence). The germline V and J ends were trimmed by 1 base and 0 bases, with 13 bases remaining between them. CDR3 sequence: CSARASTGASYEQYF. The CDR3 DNA reads as TGCAGTGCTAGAGCTTCGACAGGTGCCTCCTACGAGCAGTACTTC.

This clonotype appeared a few times. V is TRBV5-1 and J is TRBJ1-1, with D possibly TRBD1 on 5 matching bases. V was clipped by 5 bases and J by 6 bases, with 11 bases between them. Germline V gene sequence: CDR1 SGHRS, CDR2 YFSETQ. The CDR3 totals 12 residues. The CDR3 is CASRAGSPEAFF. CDR3 coding DNA: TGCGCCAGCAGGGCAGGGAGCCCTGAAGCTTTCTTT.

This clonotype was detected a few times. J is TRBJ2-3 and V is TRBV10-2; TRBD1 agrees at 7 bases. V shed 7 bases and J 1 base; nucleotides not matched to a gene: 8. The CDR3 runs 15 residues. CDR1 and CDR2 (germline): WSHSY, SAAADI. The CDR3 spells CASTPKTGGTDTQYF. Here the CDR3 DNA reads TGCGCCAGCACCCCGAAAACAGGGGGCACAGATACGCAGTATTTT.

This clonotype turned up a few times. V gene TRBV12-3 or TRBV12-4 combines with J gene TRBJ2-7; 10 bases match TRBD2. After removal of 1 base from V and 2 bases from J, the junction contained 2 bases not matched to a gene. The length of the CDR3 is 15 residues. CDR3 sequence (DNA): TGTGCCAGCAGTTTAGGTAGCGGGGGGACCTACGAGCAGTACTTC. Protein sequence: CASSLGSGGTYEQYF.

This clonotype was counted at least ten times. This chain joins TRBV3-1 and TRBJ2-4; 12 bases align to TRBD2. V was pared by 0 bases and J by 9 bases, with 6 bases of the junction left unmatched. CDR1 is LGHDT and CDR2 is YNNKEL in the germline V gene (reference sequence). This CDR3 is built from 16 residues. The CDR3 loop reads CASSQDLAGGRGIQYF. CDR3 in DNA: TGTGCCAGCAGCCAAGACCTAGCGGGGGGGCGGGGCATTCAGTACTTC.

This clonotype was observed at least ten times. The chain uses TRBV7-2 and TRBJ1-1; D remains unclear. V gave up 0 bases and J gave up 4 bases, with 9 bases separating them. The CDR3 consists of 14 residues. CDR1 is SGHTA, CDR2 FQGNSA, per germline. The CDR3 DNA is TGTGCCAGCAGCTTAGCGGGGAGTTCCACTGAAGCTTTCTTT. Translated, it gives CASSLAGSSTEAFF.

This clonotype occurred a few times. J is TRBJ2-5 and V is TRBV6-1, with 7 bases matching TRBD2. CDR3 size: 16 residues. V shed 3 bases, J shed 4 bases, and the junction held 11 bases outside the gene matches. Per germline, CDR1 MNHNS and CDR2 SASEGT. CDR3 DNA: TGTGCCAGCAGTGATGCGGCGGGGGAGATCCCAGAGACCCAGTACTTC. It encodes CASSDAAGEIPETQYF.

This clonotype showed up just a few times. The chain couples TRBV12-3 or TRBV12-4 to TRBJ1-5; D not certain. The V gene lost 6 bases and the J gene lost 4 bases, with 7 bases spanning the gap. The CDR3 runs to 12 residues. CDR3 amino acids: CASRQENQPQHF. For the CDR3, the DNA is TGTGCCAGCAGGCAAGAGAATCAGCCCCAGCATTTT.

This clonotype came up many times. The J gene is TRBJ1-5, the V gene TRBV28; 9 nucleotides agree with TRBD1. Germline CDR1 is MDHEN and CDR2 is SYDVKM. J gave up 9 bases and V 6 bases, and 9 bases lay outside the gene matches. The CDR3 contains 14 residues. The CDR3 DNA reads TGTGCCAGCAGAACGGGACAGGGAGGTCTGCCCCAGCATTTT. It yields the protein CASRTGQGGLPQHF.

This clonotype was detected only a few times. The rearrangement uses TRBV27 and TRBJ1-1; a possible D gene is TRBD1 (6 bases). Trimming shortened V by 6 bases and J by 0 bases, and 20 bases separated the two germline ends. From germline, CDR1 is MNHEY and CDR2 SMNVEV (reference sequence). The CDR3 is 17 residues long. The CDR3: CASSPRRGQVVNTEAFF. The CDR3 coding sequence is TGTGCCAGCAGCCCCCGCCGGGGGCAGGTGGTGAACACTGAAGCTTTCTTT.

The chain couples TRBV28 to TRBJ2-7; TRBD1 aligns across 9 bases. Germline CDR1 reads MDHEN; CDR2 reads SYDVKM. There are 13 residues in the CDR3. V shed 5 bases, J shed 7 bases, and the junction held 6 bases outside the gene matches. The CDR3 bases are TGTGCCAGCAGTGGGGACAGGGCGGGAGAGCAGTACTTC. Translating gives CASSGDRAGEQYF.

The genes are TRBV2 and TRBJ2-5, with 8 positions matching TRBD2. The CDR3 has 15 residues. Germline assignment: CDR1 SNHLY and CDR2 FYNNEI. V was clipped by 6 bases and J by 5 bases; unmatched bases: 11. The chain's CDR3 is CASSGLLAGGETQYF. For the CDR3, the DNA is TGTGCCAGCAGCGGCCTCCTAGCGGGTGGGGAGACCCAGTACTTC.

CDR3 in DNA: TGTGCCAGCAGCCTTTACAGGGGTCTAGCCAAAAACATTCAGTACTTC. Translation gives CASSLYRGLAKNIQYF. The J gene is TRBJ2-4, the V gene TRBV3-1; 7 bases line up with TRBD1. The CDR3 runs 16 residues. J was trimmed by 0 bases and V by 4 bases; bases with no gene match: 6. Germline V gene lookup returns CDR1 LGHDT and CDR2 YNNKEL (reference sequence).

This clonotype was seen only a few times. This chain joins TRBV3-1 and TRBJ2-2; 10 nucleotides agree with TRBD1. V was pared by 0 bases and J by 0 bases, with 4 bases of the junction left unmatched. Germline CDR1 is LGHDT and CDR2 is YNNKEL (reference sequence). The CDR3 runs to 18 residues. The chain's CDR3 is CASSQERDRGPNTGELFF. The CDR3 nucleotides read TGTGCCAGCAGCCAAGAGAGGGACAGGGGCCCGAACACCGGGGAGCTGTTTTTT.

This clonotype was detected many times. The chain has TRBV7-2 and TRBJ2-1; no firm D call. Per the germline V gene, CDR1 is SGHTA and CDR2 is FQGNSA. The CDR3 has 14 amino acids. The V and J ends lost 3 bases and 3 bases respectively, with 9 bases between them. The CDR3 reads CASSFPLGYNEQFF. CDR3 DNA: TGTGCCAGCAGCTTCCCCCTTGGCTACAATGAGCAGTTCTTC.

This clonotype was observed many times. The genes are TRBV3-1 and TRBJ2-5; weak D call: TRBD1 (6 bases). V was shortened by 3 bases and J by 2 bases, with 7 bases between the two germline ends. The germline gives CDR1 LGHDT, CDR2 YNNKEL (reference sequence). This CDR3 spans 13 amino acids. The CDR3, as DNA: TGTGCCAGCAGCCAGACAGGACAAGAGACCCAGTACTTC. Its protein product is CASSQTGQETQYF.

Concerning this clonotype itself: This likely stems from a read error, as it lies one base from a far larger clone. The chain employs TRBV3-1 and TRBJ2-5, with D possibly being TRBD1 or TRBD2 (5 bases each). CDR3 size: 14 residues. Per the germline V gene, CDR1 is LGHDT and CDR2 is YNNKEL (reference sequence). The CDR3 region is CANSPGTVQETQYF. DNA of the CDR3: TGTGCCAACAGCCCAGGGACCGTCCAAGAGACCCAGTACTTC.

This rearrangement joins TRBV11-2 to TRBJ1-6; no firm D call. Germline CDR1 reads SGHAT; CDR2 reads FQNNGV. The CDR3 runs to 14 residues. V lost 6 bases and J lost 7, with 13 bases in between. CDR3 DNA: TGTGCCAGCAGAAAAACAGAGGGAAATTCACCCCTCCACTTT. Translating it yields CASRKTEGNSPLHF. Together with reference TRBV11-2 and TRBJ1-6, the CDR3 gives the full variable domain: EAGVAQSPRYKIIEKRQSVAFWCNPISGHATLYWYQQILGQGPKLLIQFQNNGVVDDSQLPKDRFSAERLKGVDSTLKIQPAKLEDSAVYLCASRKTEGNSPLHFGNGTRLTVT.

This clonotype was observed many times. V is TRBV20-1 and J is TRBJ2-1; no definite D call. Between the trimmed V and J ends, which lost 3 bases and 9 bases, there was a span of 9 bases. CDR1 and CDR2 from the germline V gene are DFQATT and SNEGSKA (reference sequence). The CDR3 is made up of 11 amino acids. CDR3 bases: TGCAGTGCTAGGGTTGACTCTGAGCAGTTCTTC. Amino acid sequence: CSARVDSEQFF.

This clonotype was counted many times. The chain has TRBV28 and TRBJ1-5, with D tentatively TRBD1 (6 bases). In germline, CDR1 is MDHEN, CDR2 SYDVKM. Between the trimmed V and J ends, which lost 10 bases and 2 bases, there was a span of 12 bases. The CDR3 extends over 13 amino acids. The CDR3 loop is CAIQGLRNQPQHF. Written as DNA, the CDR3 is TGTGCCATCCAGGGGCTACGCAATCAGCCCCAGCATTTT.

This clonotype was detected ten times or more. This chain joins TRBV5-1 and TRBJ1-1, with D maybe TRBD1 (5 bases). Between the trimmed V and J ends, which lost 4 bases and 1 base, there was a span of 11 bases. CDR1 is SGHRS and CDR2 is YFSETQ in the germline V gene. The CDR3 runs 14 residues. The chain's CDR3 is CASSPDGANTEAFF. DNA for the CDR3: TGCGCCAGCAGCCCCGACGGGGCGAACACTGAAGCTTTCTTT.

The gene calls are TRBV7-9 and TRBJ2-1; D possibly corresponds to TRBD1 (7 bases). The germline CDR1 and CDR2 sequences are SEHNR and FQNEAQ (reference sequence). V was cut by 5 bases and J by 3 bases, with 14 bases left in between. This CDR3 contains 15 residues. The CDR3 DNA is TGTGCCAGCAGCCCTCAGGGGGGTTACTACAATGAGCAGTTCTTC. Translated: CASSPQGGYYNEQFF. Variable domain in full (rest from reference TRBV7-9 and TRBJ2-1): DTGVSQNPRHKITKRGQNVTFRCDPISEHNRLYWYRQTLGQGPEFLTYFQNEAQLEKSRLLSDRFSAERPKGSFSTLEIQRTEQGDSAMYLCASSPQGGYYNEQFFGPGTRLTVL.

In its sample, this clonotype was seen once. The chain joins TRBV30 to TRBJ2-3, with TRBD2 matching over 10 bases. The germline gives CDR1 GTSNPN, CDR2 SVGIG (reference sequence). V dropped 2 bases and J dropped 2; count of bases not matched to a gene: 7. The CDR3 is 16 residues long. The CDR3 DNA follows: TGTGCCTGGAGTTCGGCTAGCGGGGGCCCCACAGATACGCAGTATTTT. Its translation is CAWSSASGGPTDTQYF. The full variable domain, completed using reference TRBV30 and TRBJ2-3, is SQTIHQWPATLVQPVGSPLSLECTVEGTSNPNLYWYRQAAGRGLQLLFYSVGIGQISSEVPQNLSASRPQDRQFILSSKKLLLSDSGFYLCAWSSASGGPTDTQYFGPGTRLTVL.

This clonotype came up many times. This rearrangement joins TRBV7-2 to TRBJ2-1; D is ambiguous. Trimming took off 4 bases at V and 1 base at J, with 8 bases between the two ends. The CDR3 extends over 14 amino acids. In germline, CDR1 is SGHTA, CDR2 FQGNSA. The CDR3 DNA sequence: TGTGCCAGCAGCTCCGACCCATCCTACAATGAGCAGTTCTTC. Residues: CASSSDPSYNEQFF.